A single sample gave rise to the 29 T cell receptor beta chains below, sequenced in a study of Graves' ophthalmopathy and Graves' hyperthyroidism. Researchers took RNA transcripts and amplified TCR beta CDR3 regions from them. First-round RT-PCR with HTBI primers preceded a second-round multiplex PCR. TCRdb re-called the multiplex PCR reads with MiXCR, one entry per CDR3 protein. Of a few hundred thousand distinct CDR3 sequences listed, roughly a sixth were seen once; the top ten hold 2% to 2.5%. Sequencing was done on a sample of peripheral blood. These receptors were obtained from an adult woman with stable Graves' hyperthyroidism.

Ten or more counts support this clonotype. The V gene is TRBV2, the J gene TRBJ1-3; TRBD1 agrees at 7 bases. CDR1 SNHLY and CDR2 FYNNEI come from the germline V gene. The CDR3 covers 14 residues. The V and J ends lost 6 bases and 4 bases, in that order; junction bases with no gene match: 6. The DNA of the CDR3 is TGTGCCAGCAGCAAGGGGGCTGCGGGAAACACCATATATTTT. Translating it yields CASSKGAAGNTIYF.

This chain joins TRBV19 and TRBJ2-2; 9 nucleotides match TRBD2. The germline gives CDR1 LNHDA, CDR2 SQIVND (reference sequence). The CDR3 runs 15 residues. V was pared by 8 bases and J by 3 bases, with 7 bases of the junction left unmatched. This CDR3 reads CASRAGGPHTGELFF. The CDR3 coding sequence is TGTGCCAGTCGGGCGGGAGGGCCCCACACCGGGGAGCTGTTTTTT.

This clonotype was found many times. This rearrangement joins TRBV28 to TRBJ1-1; TRBD1 is a possible D gene (6 bases). Trimming stripped 10 bases from V and 2 bases from J, with 17 bases between. There are 14 residues in the CDR3. Germline V gene lookup returns CDR1 MDHEN and CDR2 SYDVKM. The DNA for the CDR3 is TGTGCCATCCAAGCGTGGACAGCCAACACTGAAGCTTTCTTT. Translating it yields CAIQAWTANTEAFF.

The V and J genes are TRBV24-1 and TRBJ2-5, with TRBD2 matching over 13 bases. Unmatched junction bases numbered 9, after V lost 4 bases and J lost 2 bases. The CDR3 consists of 18 residues. The germline CDR1 and CDR2 sequences are KGHDR and SFDVKD. The CDR3 protein is CATSELRTSGSPQETQYF. The CDR3 bases are TGTGCCACCAGTGAGCTCCGGACTAGCGGGAGCCCTCAAGAGACCCAGTACTTC.

This clonotype has ten or more counts. This chain uses TRBV30 with TRBJ1-1; D remains ambiguous. In germline, CDR1 is GTSNPN, CDR2 SVGIG (reference sequence). The CDR3 totals 12 residues. The V end lost 0 bases, the J end lost 8 bases, and 10 bases lay between the germline ends. CDR3 sequence (DNA): TGTGCCTGGAGTGTACTCCACCCAGAAGCTTTCTTT. Its translation: CAWSVLHPEAFF.

The chain joins TRBV6-1 to TRBJ1-5, with no clear D. This CDR3 has 15 residues. Trimming removed 2 bases at V and 2 bases at J, with 10 bases between. Germline CDR1 MNHNS, CDR2 SASEGT. The CDR3 reads CASSEIGSRNQPQHF. The CDR3 DNA follows: TGTGCCAGCAGTGAAATTGGCAGTCGCAATCAGCCCCAGCATTTT.

The rearrangement uses TRBV7-9 and TRBJ1-6, with D possibly TRBD1 on 6 matching bases. Trimming removed 2 bases at V and 7 bases at J, with 15 bases between. The CDR3 runs to 16 residues. The germline CDR1 and CDR2 sequences are SEHNR and FQNEAQ (reference sequence). CDR3 protein: CASSLTPGGANSPLHF. CDR3 bases: TGTGCCAGCAGCTTAACCCCCGGGGGCGCGAATTCACCCCTCCACTTT. Using reference TRBV7-9 and TRBJ1-6 for the parts outside the CDR3, the full variable domain is DTGVSQNPRHKITKRGQNVTFRCDPISEHNRLYWYRQTLGQGPEFLTYFQNEAQLEKSRLLSDRFSAERPKGSFSTLEIQRTEQGDSAMYLCASSLTPGGANSPLHFGNGTRLTVT.

This clonotype was counted many times. The chain has TRBV20-1 and TRBJ2-7; D gene ambiguous. This CDR3 is built from 12 residues. Per the germline V gene, CDR1 is DFQATT and CDR2 is SNEGSKA (reference sequence). V lost 6 bases to trimming and J lost 3 bases, with 12 bases between them. The CDR3 loop is CSATWRGYEQYF. The CDR3 DNA sequence: TGCAGTGCCACCTGGAGAGGCTACGAGCAGTACTTC.

This clonotype was counted at least ten times. The rearrangement uses TRBV7-9 and TRBJ2-5; weak D call: TRBD2 (6 bases). The CDR3 is 13 amino acids. V was trimmed by 8 bases and J by 5 bases, leaving 15 bases between them. Germline loops: CDR1 SEHNR, CDR2 FQNEAQ (reference sequence). The DNA of the CDR3 is TGTGCCAGCCCCGCTAGCGATGGGGAGACCCAGTACTTC. This sequence encodes CASPASDGETQYF.

This chain connects TRBV6-1 to TRBJ2-7, with unresolved D. The CDR3 has 13 residues. V was clipped by 7 bases and J by 2 bases, with 12 bases between them. The germline gives CDR1 MNHNS, CDR2 SASEGT. The CDR3 sequence: CASTPDGPYEQYF. CDR3 bases: TGTGCCAGCACTCCTGACGGTCCCTACGAGCAGTACTTC.

In this sample, this clonotype turned up many times. J is TRBJ1-1 and V is TRBV20-1; D not resolved. Trimming removed 4 bases from V and 1 base from J, with 13 bases in between. The CDR3 contains 14 residues. CDR1 is DFQATT, CDR2 SNEGSKA, per germline (reference sequence). Here the CDR3 DNA reads TGCAGTGCTATTATGCCCCCGTCGAACACTGAAGCTTTCTTT. Translating gives CSAIMPPSNTEAFF.

This clonotype was observed many times. CDR3 nucleotides: TGTGCCAGCAGTCTGAGGACAGGGAGCTCCTACGAGCAGTACTTC. Protein product: CASSLRTGSSYEQYF. This chain uses TRBV27 with TRBJ2-7; 8 positions match TRBD1. This CDR3 is built from 15 residues. Trimming cost V 5 bases and J 0 bases; bases outside gene matches: 6. CDR1 and CDR2 (germline): MNHEY, SMNVEV (reference sequence).

This clonotype was picked up many times. The chain is built from TRBV6-5 and TRBJ1-5; 9 bases map to TRBD1. Trimming at V came to 4 bases and at J to 4 bases, leaving 2 bases not matched to a gene. Germline V gene data show CDR1 as MNHEY and CDR2 as SVGAGI. This CDR3 is 14 amino acids long. The CDR3 coding sequence is TGTGCCAGCAGTTTCGGGACAGGGAATCAGCCCCAGCATTTT. Its protein product is CASSFGTGNQPQHF.

This clonotype was seen many times. The chain has TRBV2 and TRBJ2-7; TRBD1 agrees at 7 bases. With V trimmed by 4 bases and J by 2 bases, 11 bases remained unmatched. This CDR3 is 16 amino acids long. CDR1 SNHLY and CDR2 FYNNEI come from the germline V gene. As DNA, the CDR3 is TGTGCCAGCAGTGGTTCTAGAGGACAGGTCACCTACGAGCAGTACTTC. This translates into CASSGSRGQVTYEQYF.

This clonotype was observed at least ten times. The chain links TRBV6-1 to TRBJ2-7; a possible D gene is TRBD2 (5 bases). The V and J ends lost 6 bases and 4 bases respectively, with 13 bases between them. The CDR3 has 13 residues. Germline-derived CDR1 and CDR2 are MNHNS and SASEGT. CDR3 protein: CASRDGDFYEQYF. The CDR3, as DNA: TGTGCCAGCAGGGACGGGGATTTTTACGAGCAGTACTTC.

In its sample, this clonotype was seen many times. J is TRBJ1-1 and V is TRBV5-1; perhaps TRBD1 as D (5 bases). The germline V and J ends were trimmed by 0 bases and 3 bases, with 9 bases remaining between them. Germline V gives CDR1 SGHRS, CDR2 YFSETQ. The CDR3 length is 14 residues. The CDR3 region has the DNA TGCGCCAGCAGCTTGGGGGGACCCGACACTGAAGCTTTCTTT. Amino acid sequence: CASSLGGPDTEAFF.

The CDR3 is CSSHGGNTQYF. As DNA, the CDR3 is TGCAGTTCACATGGTGGGAATACGCAGTATTTT. The rearrangement links TRBV20-1 to TRBJ2-3; D call uncertain. The CDR3 sequence is 11 residues long. V lost 8 bases to trimming and J lost 7 bases, with 13 bases between them. CDR1 and CDR2 (germline): DFQATT, SNEGSKA (reference sequence).

This clonotype was counted ten times or more. This chain connects TRBV20-1 to TRBJ2-5; 9 bases fit TRBD2. V lost 3 bases, J lost 5 bases, and 10 bases stayed unmatched. This CDR3 is built from 15 residues. Germline V CDR1 and CDR2: DFQATT, SNEGSKA (reference sequence). DNA for the CDR3: TGCAGTGCTAGGGGCGCTGGCGGGAGGGCGGAGACCCAGTACTTC. Its protein product is CSARGAGGRAETQYF.

This clonotype was observed at least ten times. The chain is built from TRBV20-1 and TRBJ2-7; D is undetermined. With 0 bases removed from V and 4 bases from J, the gap between germline ends came to 7 bases. The CDR3 runs 12 residues. Germline-derived CDR1 and CDR2 are DFQATT and SNEGSKA (reference sequence). The CDR3 DNA reads as TGCAGTGCTAGAGATAAGGGTTACGAGCAGTACTTC. Protein: CSARDKGYEQYF.

This clonotype was counted many times. V usage is TRBV7-8 and J usage is TRBJ2-7; TRBD1 aligns across 9 bases. V lost 1 base and J lost 3; bases outside the gene matches: 7. This CDR3 has 16 amino acids. Germline CDR1 reads SGHVS; CDR2 reads FQNEAQ. DNA of the CDR3: TGTGCCAGCAGCTTAGGGGGACAGGGCTTTATCTACGAGCAGTACTTC. Translating it yields CASSLGGQGFIYEQYF.

About this clonotype: This could be a read error, since a much larger clone is one nucleotide away. The missing conserved phenylalanine or tryptophan at the end of this CDR3 makes a read error likely. No DNA is shown, since the ends of the CDR3 on it are uncertain; the CDR3 is the one TCRdb lists. The J gene is TRBJ1-2, the V gene TRBV28; the D segment call TRBD1 is taken from the table without a DNA check. With termini counted, the CDR3 has 14 amino acids. Germline loops: CDR1 MDHEN, CDR2 SYDVKM. The CDR3 loop reads CPSSSSTPGTGGLI.

The V gene is TRBV27, the J gene TRBJ2-7; 9 nucleotides match TRBD2. The CDR3 extends over 18 amino acids. J gave up 0 bases and V 10 bases, and 19 bases lay outside the gene matches. In germline, CDR1 is MNHEY, CDR2 SMNVEV (reference sequence). The CDR3 coding sequence is TGTGCCAACCCTCCCCCACTAGCGGGCACTAAGAGCTCCTACGAGCAGTACTTC. This translates into CANPPPLAGTKSSYEQYF.

This clonotype was picked up many times. One end of the junction does not line up with germline, which may come from a read error. The V call is TRBV11-2, the J call TRBJ2-7, with 15 bases fitting TRBD2. The CDR3 runs 16 residues. The V gene's germline CDR1 is SGHAT and CDR2 FQNNGV. The CDR3 reads CASSLGTSGRPYEQYF. CDR3 sequence (DNA): TGCGCCAGCAGCCTCGGGACTAGCGGGAGGCCCTACGAGCAGTACTTC.

The sample holds many counts of this clonotype. The chain employs TRBV28 and TRBJ1-5, with 8 bases lining up with TRBD1. With V trimmed by 6 bases and J by 3 bases, 4 bases remained unmatched. Germline V gene data show CDR1 as MDHEN and CDR2 as SYDVKM. The CDR3 is 14 amino acids. In DNA form, the CDR3 reads TGTGCCAGCAGCATGGACAGGGCCAATCAGCCCCAGCATTTT. It yields the protein CASSMDRANQPQHF.

This clonotype came up many times. The V gene is TRBV10-3, the J gene TRBJ2-7; 10 bases map to TRBD1. V was clipped by 7 bases and J by 5 bases; unmatched bases: 5. Germline V lookup: CDR1 ENHRY, CDR2 SYGVKD. The length of the CDR3 is 13 residues. CDR3 nucleotide sequence: TGTGCCATCACTCGGACAGGGGGTAACGAGCAGTACTTC. This sequence encodes CAITRTGGNEQYF.

The genes are TRBV7-9 and TRBJ2-5, with D tentatively TRBD1 (5 bases). This CDR3 has 15 amino acids. Trimming cost V 5 bases and J 4 bases, with 17 bases left between them. CDR1 is SEHNR, CDR2 FQNEAQ, per germline (reference sequence). The CDR3 here is CASSPGHGVVETQYF. As DNA, the CDR3 is TGTGCCAGCAGCCCAGGACATGGCGTGGTAGAGACCCAGTACTTC. Supplemented by reference TRBV7-9 and TRBJ2-5, the full variable domain reads DTGVSQNPRHKITKRGQNVTFRCDPISEHNRLYWYRQTLGQGPEFLTYFQNEAQLEKSRLLSDRFSAERPKGSFSTLEIQRTEQGDSAMYLCASSPGHGVVETQYFGPGTRLLVL.

This clonotype was recorded many times. The rearrangement uses TRBV12-5 and TRBJ2-7, with 10 bases identical to TRBD2. Trimming cost V 3 bases and J 2 bases; bases outside gene matches: 16. This CDR3 spans 19 amino acids. CDR1 and CDR2 from the germline V gene are LGHNT and FRNRAP. The chain's CDR3 is CASGFSQLLAGNKTYEQYF. CDR3 in DNA: TGTGCTAGTGGTTTCAGCCAACTACTAGCGGGAAATAAAACCTACGAGCAGTACTTC. The full variable domain, rest sourced from reference TRBV12-5 and TRBJ2-7, is DARVTQTPRHKVTEMGQEVTMRCQPILGHNTVFWYRQTMMQGLELLAYFRNRAPLDDSGMPKDRFSAEMPDATLATLKIQPSEPRDSAVYFCASGFSQLLAGNKTYEQYFGPGTRLTVT.

V usage is TRBV7-8 and J usage is TRBJ2-7; 9 bases fit TRBD1. The length of the CDR3 is 14 residues. The germline V gene encodes CDR1 SGHVS and CDR2 FQNEAQ. The ends lost 6 bases at V and 2 bases at J; junction bases unmatched: 5. The CDR3 loop reads CASRRDRGAYEQYF. In DNA, the CDR3 is TGTGCCAGCAGAAGAGACAGGGGGGCCTACGAGCAGTACTTC. The full variable domain, with the rest looked up from reference TRBV7-8 and TRBJ2-7, is GAGVSQSPRYKVAKRGQDVALRCDPISGHVSLFWYQQALGQGPEFLTYFQNEAQLDKSGLPSDRFFAERPEGSVSTLKIQRTQQEDSAVYLCASRRDRGAYEQYFGPGTRLTVT.

The rearrangement links TRBV6-1 to TRBJ2-2; D might be TRBD1 (6 bases). Trimming cost V 5 bases and J 1 base, with 11 bases left between them. There are 15 residues in the CDR3. Germline-derived CDR1 and CDR2 are MNHNS and SASEGT. The CDR3 loop reads CASSPGVGNTGELFF. The CDR3 DNA follows: TGTGCCAGCAGTCCAGGGGTGGGGAACACCGGGGAGCTGTTTTTT.